These 21 T cell receptor beta chains share one sample of origin, sequenced in a study of shared clonotypes between healthy human individuals. Here immunoSEQ multiplex PCR was the method, and the copy in TCRdb shows in-frame clones only, minus some. The table includes 2 million to 2.5 million clones, about 90% detected once. Sequencing input: naive CD4+ T cells from PBMCs. Described subset: CD45RA+ positively selected. The receptors here all came from a man between 18 and 35 years old in good health. Some clones in this sample may be carry-over from other donors' samples.

This clone was picked up one time. The genes are TRBV9 and TRBJ2-7, with unresolved D. The CDR3 has 16 residues. V was cut by 3 bases and J by 2 bases, with 18 bases left in between. In germline, CDR1 is SGDLS, CDR2 YYNGEE. The CDR3 here is CASSAMPRSGTYEQYF. CDR3 bases: TGTGCCAGCAGCGCTATGCCTAGGTCAGGTACCTACGAGCAGTACTTC.

The chain uses TRBV30 and TRBJ1-2; tentative D call: TRBD1 (5 bases). This CDR3 region has 13 residues. Germline-derived CDR1 and CDR2 are GTSNPN and SVGIG (reference sequence). The V and J ends lost 0 bases and 4 bases respectively, with 9 bases between them. The CDR3 region is CAWSVGGVYGYTF. The DNA of the CDR3 is TGTGCCTGGAGTGTGGGGGGGGTCTATGGCTACACCTTC.

For the CDR3, the DNA is TGTGCCAGCAGTTATAGCGGGAGGGCCGATGAGCAGTTCTTC. The encoded protein is CASSYSGRADEQFF. The V call is TRBV28, the J call TRBJ2-1; 11 bases line up with TRBD2. The length of the CDR3 is 14 residues. Germline CDR1 MDHEN, CDR2 SYDVKM. V shed 4 bases and J 8 bases; nucleotides not matched to a gene: 4.

The chain employs TRBV5-4 and TRBJ2-3; 7 positions agree with TRBD2. This CDR3 comprises 14 residues. Germline V gene data show CDR1 as SGHNT and CDR2 as YYREEE (reference sequence). Trimming took 0 bases from V and 4 from J; bases not matched to a gene: 2. CDR3 region: CASSLAAGADTQYF. As DNA, the CDR3 is TGTGCCAGCAGCTTGGCTGCGGGAGCAGATACGCAGTATTTT.

This chain uses TRBV5-6 with TRBJ2-3, with TRBD2 matching 8 bases. Germline CDR1 reads SGHDT; CDR2 reads YYEEEE. V dropped 4 bases and J dropped 6; count of bases not matched to a gene: 16. There are 17 residues in the CDR3. The CDR3 is CASSLDLLAARGDTQYF. As DNA, the CDR3 is TGTGCCAGCAGCCTGGACTTACTAGCGGCGAGGGGGGATACGCAGTATTTT.

A single count supports this clone. The rearrangement uses TRBV11-1 and TRBJ2-7; D not certain. The V gene lost 5 bases and the J gene lost 0 bases, with 11 bases spanning the gap. This CDR3 is built from 14 residues. Germline-derived CDR1 and CDR2 are SGHAT and FQDESV (reference sequence). CDR3 in amino acids: CASSGKISSYEQYF. In nucleotides, the CDR3 is TGTGCCAGCAGCGGCAAAATCAGCTCCTACGAGCAGTACTTC.

Only a few counts were recorded for this clone. The J gene is TRBJ2-7, the V gene TRBV11-2, with 7 positions matching TRBD2. CDR1 is SGHAT, CDR2 FQNNGV, per germline. J was trimmed by 4 bases and V by 3 bases; bases with no gene match: 9. The CDR3 extends over 15 amino acids. CDR3 loop: CASSFFLAVGYEQYF. The CDR3 DNA sequence: TGTGCCAGCAGCTTCTTTCTAGCGGTGGGGTACGAGCAGTACTTC. Combining the CDR3 with reference TRBV11-2 and TRBJ2-7 gives the whole variable domain EAGVAQSPRYKIIEKRQSVAFWCNPISGHATLYWYQQILGQGPKLLIQFQNNGVVDDSQLPKDRFSAERLKGVDSTLKIQPAKLEDSAVYLCASSFFLAVGYEQYFGPGTRLTVT.

V and J are TRBV6-6 and TRBJ2-1; D call uncertain. Germline CDR1 and CDR2: MNHNY and SVGAGI (reference sequence). The CDR3 spans 11 residues. The V end was cut by 6 bases, the J end by 10 bases, with 10 bases between. As DNA, the CDR3 is TGTGCCAGCAGCACAATAGGGGAGCAGTTCTTC. This translates into CASSTIGEQFF.

V is TRBV5-1 and J is TRBJ2-5; D is perhaps TRBD2 (5 bases). This CDR3 region has 16 residues. Germline V gene sequence: CDR1 SGHRS, CDR2 YFSETQ. The V end was cut by 0 bases, the J end by 2 bases, with 14 bases between. The CDR3 protein is CASSLGMGQRQETQYF. CDR3 DNA sequence: TGCGCCAGCAGCTTGGGCATGGGTCAGCGGCAAGAGACCCAGTACTTC.

About this clone itself: Other DNA sequences within the sample encode an identical CDR3. The rearrangement joins TRBV9 to TRBJ2-1, with TRBD2 matching over 10 bases. V dropped 4 bases and J dropped 4; count of bases not matched to a gene: 5. Per the germline V gene, CDR1 is SGDLS and CDR2 is YYNGEE. This CDR3 region has 15 residues. The CDR3 DNA follows: TGTGCCAGCAGCCCACTAGCGGGATCTTACAATGAGCAGTTCTTC. Protein: CASSPLAGSYNEQFF.

The chain recombines TRBV25-1 with TRBJ2-6; tentatively, D is TRBD1 or TRBD2 (6 bases each). CDR1 is MGHDK, CDR2 SYGVNS, per germline. The CDR3 covers 15 residues. Trimming stripped 2 bases from V and 4 bases from J, with 9 bases between. CDR3 protein: CASSERGVGANVLTF. As DNA, the CDR3 is TGTGCCAGCAGTGAAAGGGGGGTCGGGGCCAACGTCCTGACTTTC.

The CDR3 spells CASSLYSSLPTDTQYF. DNA of the CDR3: TGTGCCAGCAGCCTATACAGCTCCCTTCCCACAGATACGCAGTATTTT. The chain recombines TRBV7-6 with TRBJ2-3, with D unresolved. The CDR3 covers 16 residues. Germline V gene sequence: CDR1 SGHVS, CDR2 FNYEAQ. Trimming took 5 bases from V and 2 from J, leaving 17 bases between them.

V is TRBV5-1 and J is TRBJ2-7, with D maybe TRBD2 (6 bases). The CDR3 contains 16 residues. Germline V CDR1 and CDR2: SGHRS, YFSETQ. V was cut by 4 bases and J by 7 bases, with 24 bases left in between. This CDR3 reads CASSVALGTGQREQYF. CDR3 sequence (DNA): TGCGCCAGCAGCGTGGCCCTTGGGACTGGCCAACGGGAGCAGTACTTC.

The rearrangement uses TRBV19 and TRBJ2-2; D tentatively fits TRBD1 or TRBD2 (6 bases each). This CDR3 contains 16 residues. V lost 3 bases and J 9 bases, leaving 20 bases between the germline ends. Germline V lookup: CDR1 LNHDA, CDR2 SQIVND (reference sequence). The CDR3 DNA is TGTGCCAGTAGTATGGGGGGACAAGGCATTTTCAGGGAGCTGTTTTTT. Its translation is CASSMGGQGIFRELFF.

The rearrangement joins TRBV7-6 to TRBJ2-7; TRBD2 agrees at 7 bases. Per the germline V gene, CDR1 is SGHVS and CDR2 is FNYEAQ. The CDR3 is made up of 14 amino acids. The junction had 6 bases not matched to a gene; V was cut back by 5 bases and J by 2 bases. CDR3 in amino acids: CASSLSSGAYEQYF. The CDR3 nucleotides read TGTGCCAGCAGCCTCTCCAGCGGGGCCTACGAGCAGTACTTC.

A word on this clone: The sample holds other DNA sequences that translate to the same CDR3. V and J are TRBV18 and TRBJ1-5; 11 nucleotides align to TRBD1. V lost 5 bases, J lost 2 bases, and 2 bases stayed unmatched. The CDR3 length is 15 residues. Germline CDR1 is KGHSH and CDR2 is LQKENI. Here the CDR3 reads CASSLGQGGNQPQHF. The CDR3 DNA sequence: TGTGCCAGCTCATTGGGACAGGGGGGCAATCAGCCCCAGCATTTT.

For this clone: The identical CDR3 is also encoded by other nucleotide sequences in the sample. The chain combines TRBV5-6 with TRBJ2-7, with TRBD1 matching 7 bases. The CDR3 spans 14 residues. J lost 3 bases, V lost 0 bases, and 3 bases had no gene match. Germline V CDR1 and CDR2: SGHDT, YYEEEE. CDR3 residues: CASSLGQGRYEQYF. The CDR3 coding sequence is TGTGCCAGCAGCTTGGGACAGGGCCGCTACGAGCAGTACTTC.

CDR3 nucleotides: TGTGCCAGCAGGGGTTCGGTGTTAAATGAGCAGTTCTTC. Protein: CASRGSVLNEQFF. The chain joins TRBV27 to TRBJ2-1; D not resolved. In germline, CDR1 is MNHEY, CDR2 SMNVEV (reference sequence). Trimming took off 6 bases at V and 7 bases at J, with 13 bases between the two ends. The CDR3 has 13 residues.

The V and J genes are TRBV4-1 and TRBJ1-2; D gene uncertain. The CDR3 totals 15 residues. With 3 bases removed from V and 1 base from J, the gap between germline ends came to 12 bases. CDR1 and CDR2 from the germline V gene are MGHRA and YSYEKL. The CDR3 region is CASSQAWTDNYGYTF. CDR3 in DNA: TGCGCCAGCAGCCAGGCGTGGACGGATAACTATGGCTACACCTTC.

The V gene is TRBV6-6, the J gene TRBJ1-1, with D uncertain. Germline V gives CDR1 MNHNY, CDR2 SVGAGI (reference sequence). The V end was cut by 6 bases, the J end by 4 bases, with 15 bases between. CDR3 length: 14 amino acids. The CDR3 DNA is TGTGCCAGCAGGATAGGAGTAAGTGGCACTGAAGCTTTCTTT. It yields the protein CASRIGVSGTEAFF.

J is TRBJ1-5 and V is TRBV7-8; D is unresolved. Trimming shortened V by 1 base and J by 2 bases, and 9 bases separated the two germline ends. The CDR3 consists of 15 residues. Germline CDR1 and CDR2: SGHVS and FQNEAQ. The CDR3 sequence is CASSLVIWGNQPQHF. CDR3 in DNA: TGTGCCAGCAGCTTAGTCATATGGGGCAATCAGCCCCAGCATTTT.